One and the same sample provided the 7 T cell receptor beta chains below, sequenced in a study of blood T cell repertoires in COVID-19. Assay: immunoSEQ multiplex PCR; the TCRdb copy retains only in-frame clones and omits some. Of under 250,000 clones detected, 83% appear once; the ten largest clones hold about 4.8%. The sequenced sample consisted of PBMCs or T cells enriched from blood (not recorded which). These receptors were collected from a woman aged 50 to 60 who had been exposed to COVID-19.

This chain links TRBV19 with TRBJ1-3; D gene uncertain. CDR3 length: 16 amino acids. Germline CDR1 and CDR2: LNHDA and SQIVND (reference sequence). V lost 7 bases and J 0 bases, leaving 16 bases between the germline ends. CDR3 sequence: CASNLGVTDSGNTIYF. The CDR3 DNA reads as TGTGCCAGTAACTTAGGAGTTACTGACTCTGGAAACACCATATATTTT.

The V call is TRBV14, the J call TRBJ2-2; 7 positions agree with TRBD1. Trimming at V came to 4 bases and at J to 4 bases, leaving 3 bases not matched to a gene. Germline-derived CDR1 and CDR2 are SGHDN and FVKESK. The CDR3 is 14 amino acids. In DNA form, the CDR3 reads TGTGCCAGCAGCCGACAGGGTAGCACCGGGGAGCTGTTTTTT. Translating gives CASSRQGSTGELFF.

The chain recombines TRBV6-4 with TRBJ1-1, with a tentative D call TRBD1 (5 bases). The CDR3 sequence is 13 residues long. The V gene's germline CDR1 is MRHNA and CDR2 SNTAGT. The V gene lost 5 bases and the J gene lost 0 bases, with 7 bases spanning the gap. The chain's CDR3 is CASSLRVNTEAFF. DNA of the CDR3: TGTGCCAGCAGTCTCAGGGTGAACACTGAAGCTTTCTTT.

The chain employs TRBV15 and TRBJ1-1; tentatively, D is TRBD1 (6 bases). V lost 1 base to trimming and J lost 5 bases, with 14 bases between them. Germline V gives CDR1 LNHNV, CDR2 YYDKDF (reference sequence). The CDR3 has 15 amino acids. For the CDR3, the DNA is TGTGCCACCAGCAGAGGGGACATACGAGGGACTGAAGCTTTCTTT. This codes for CATSRGDIRGTEAFF.

This chain joins TRBV6-1 and TRBJ1-1; the match to TRBD1 covers 9 bases. CDR3 length: 16 amino acids. Germline V gene sequence: CDR1 MNHNS, CDR2 SASEGT. Trimming removed 3 bases from V and 1 base from J; junction bases left unmatched: 6. The DNA of the CDR3 is TGTGCCAGCAGTGATAAGACAGGGGGGGCGAACACTGAAGCTTTCTTT. The encoded protein is CASSDKTGGANTEAFF.

The chain uses TRBV24-1 and TRBJ1-2; no definite D call. Trimming removed 3 bases from V and 4 bases from J, with 11 bases in between. This CDR3 spans 14 amino acids. CDR1 and CDR2 (germline): KGHDR, SFDVKD. The CDR3 sequence is CATSDHTASYGYTF. The CDR3 DNA reads as TGTGCCACCAGTGATCATACAGCTTCCTATGGCTACACCTTC.

The chain employs TRBV5-1 and TRBJ1-1; no firm D call. Trimming took 0 bases from V and 2 from J, leaving 11 bases between them. CDR3 size: 15 residues. Germline lookup yields CDR1 SGHRS and CDR2 YFSETQ. The CDR3 sequence is CASSLVLGSNTEAFF. DNA of the CDR3: TGCGCCAGCAGCTTGGTGCTCGGTTCTAACACTGAAGCTTTCTTT.